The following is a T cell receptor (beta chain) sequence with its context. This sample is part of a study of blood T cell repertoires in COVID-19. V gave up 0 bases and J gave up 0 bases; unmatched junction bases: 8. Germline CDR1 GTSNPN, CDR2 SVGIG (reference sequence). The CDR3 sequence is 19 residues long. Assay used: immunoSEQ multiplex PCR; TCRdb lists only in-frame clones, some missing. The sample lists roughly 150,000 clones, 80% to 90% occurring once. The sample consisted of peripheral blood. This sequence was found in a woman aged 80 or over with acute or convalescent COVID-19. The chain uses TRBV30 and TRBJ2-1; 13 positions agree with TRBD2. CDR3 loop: CAWSVRLAGGPSSYNEQFF. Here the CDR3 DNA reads TGTGCCTGGAGTGTTCGACTAGCGGGAGGCCCTAGCTCCTACAATGAGCAGTTCTTC.